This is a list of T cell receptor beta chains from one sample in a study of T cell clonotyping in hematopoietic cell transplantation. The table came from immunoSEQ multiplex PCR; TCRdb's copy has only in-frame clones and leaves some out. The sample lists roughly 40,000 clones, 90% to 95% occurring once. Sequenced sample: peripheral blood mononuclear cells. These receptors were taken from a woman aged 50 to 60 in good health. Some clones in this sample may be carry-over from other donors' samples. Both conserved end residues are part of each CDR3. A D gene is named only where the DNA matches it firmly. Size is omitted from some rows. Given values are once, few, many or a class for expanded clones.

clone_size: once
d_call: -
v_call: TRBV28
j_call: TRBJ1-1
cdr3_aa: CASSLQSPNTEAFF
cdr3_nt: TGTGCCAGCAGTTTACAGTCCCCGAACACTGAAGCTTTCTTT

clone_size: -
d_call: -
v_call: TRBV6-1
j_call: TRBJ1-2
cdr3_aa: CASSESGSPGYTF
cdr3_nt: TGTGCCAGCAGTGAATCGGGGTCCCCTGGCTACACCTTC

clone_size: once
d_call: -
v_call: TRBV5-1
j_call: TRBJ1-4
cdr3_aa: CASSFQRSTNEKLFF
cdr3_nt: TGCGCCAGCAGTTTTCAGAGATCAACTAATGAAAAACTGTTTTTT

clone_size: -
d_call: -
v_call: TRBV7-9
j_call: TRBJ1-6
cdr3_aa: CASSLEGQLTPLHF
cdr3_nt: TGTGCCAGCAGCTTAGAGGGACAACTTACACCCCTCCACTTT

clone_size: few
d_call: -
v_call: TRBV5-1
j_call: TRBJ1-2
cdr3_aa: CASSPDTATNYGYTF
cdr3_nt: TGCGCCAGCAGCCCAGACACAGCTACTAACTATGGCTACACCTTC

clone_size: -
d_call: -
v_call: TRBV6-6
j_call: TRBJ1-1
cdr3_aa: CASSYSGSNTEAFF
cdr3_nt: TGTGCCAGCAGTTACTCCGGTTCGAACACTGAAGCTTTCTTT

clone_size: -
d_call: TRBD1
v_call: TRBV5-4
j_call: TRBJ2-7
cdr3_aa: CASSPGQGATLDIYEQYF
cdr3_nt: TGTGCCAGCAGCCCCGGGCAGGGGGCGACTCTTGACATCTACGAGCAGTACTTC

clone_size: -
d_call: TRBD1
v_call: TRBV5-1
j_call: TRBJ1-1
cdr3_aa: CASSLEWQGADAFF
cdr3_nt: TGCGCCAGCAGCTTGGAGTGGCAGGGGGCCGACGCTTTCTTT

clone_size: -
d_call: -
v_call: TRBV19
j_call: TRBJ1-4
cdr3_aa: CASSIAGTATNEKLFF
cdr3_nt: TGTGCCAGTAGTATAGCGGGAACTGCAACTAATGAAAAACTGTTTTTT

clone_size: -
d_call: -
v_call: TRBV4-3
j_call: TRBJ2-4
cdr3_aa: CASSRTGTLENIQYF
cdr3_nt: TGCGCCAGCAGCCGCACCGGGACACTCGAAAACATTCAGTACTTC

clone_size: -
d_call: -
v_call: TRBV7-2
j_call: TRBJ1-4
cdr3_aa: CASSLGPDSREKLFF
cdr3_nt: TGTGCCAGCAGCTTAGGTCCGGACAGTAGAGAAAAACTGTTTTTT

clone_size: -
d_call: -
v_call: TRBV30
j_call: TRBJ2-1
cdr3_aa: CAWSVPRGAYNEQFF
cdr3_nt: TGTGCCTGGAGTGTACCTCGGGGCGCCTACAATGAGCAGTTCTTC

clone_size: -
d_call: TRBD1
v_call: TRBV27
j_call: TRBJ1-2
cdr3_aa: CASTLTGGNYGYTF
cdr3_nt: TGTGCCAGCACGCTGACAGGGGGCAACTATGGCTACACCTTC

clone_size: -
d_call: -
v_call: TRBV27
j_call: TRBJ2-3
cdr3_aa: CASKPDKVSPDTQYF
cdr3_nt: TGTGCCAGTAAACCGGACAAAGTATCCCCAGATACGCAGTATTTT

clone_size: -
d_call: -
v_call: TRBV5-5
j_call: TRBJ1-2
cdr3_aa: CASSLNRADYGYTF
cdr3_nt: TGTGCCAGCAGCTTGAACAGGGCCGACTATGGCTACACCTTC

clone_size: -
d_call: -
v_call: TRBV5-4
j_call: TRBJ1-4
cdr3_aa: CASSGTANEKLFF
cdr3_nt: TGTGCCAGCAGCGGAACAGCTAATGAAAAACTGTTTTTT

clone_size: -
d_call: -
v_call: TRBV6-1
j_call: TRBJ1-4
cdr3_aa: CASSEQGFEKLFF
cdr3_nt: TGTGCCAGCAGTGAACAGGGGTTTGAAAAACTGTTTTTT

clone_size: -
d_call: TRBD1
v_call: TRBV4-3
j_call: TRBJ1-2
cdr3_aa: CASSQGGQIPVGGYTF
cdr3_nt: TGCGCCAGCAGCCAAGGGGGACAGATTCCTGTAGGTGGCTACACCTTC

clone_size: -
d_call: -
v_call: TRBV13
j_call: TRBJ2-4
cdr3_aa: CASSPLLVLPDKNIQYF
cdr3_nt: TGTGCCAGCAGCCCACTACTAGTCCTCCCTGATAAAAACATTCAGTACTTC

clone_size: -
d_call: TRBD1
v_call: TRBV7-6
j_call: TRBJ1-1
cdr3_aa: CASSQRDRVLNTEAFF
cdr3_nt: TGTGCCAGCAGCCAACGAGACAGGGTACTGAACACTGAAGCTTTCTTT

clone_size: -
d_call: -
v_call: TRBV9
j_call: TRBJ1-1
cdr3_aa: CASSLQTNTEAFF
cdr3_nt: TGTGCCAGCAGCCTACAGACGAACACTGAAGCTTTCTTT

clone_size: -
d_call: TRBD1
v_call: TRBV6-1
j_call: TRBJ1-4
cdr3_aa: CASRSGQLNEKLFF
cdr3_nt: TGTGCCAGCAGATCGGGACAGCTAAATGAAAAACTGTTTTTT

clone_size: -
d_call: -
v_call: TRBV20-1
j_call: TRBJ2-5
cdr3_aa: CSARVGETQYF
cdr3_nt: TGCAGTGCTCGGGTAGGAGAGACCCAGTACTTC

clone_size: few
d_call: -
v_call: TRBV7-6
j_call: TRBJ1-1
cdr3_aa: CASSLRPGVNTEAFF
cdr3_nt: TGTGCCAGCAGCTTAAGGCCGGGGGTGAACACTGAAGCTTTCTTT

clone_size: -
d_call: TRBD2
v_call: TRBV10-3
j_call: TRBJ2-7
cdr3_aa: CAISRLAGEDEQYF
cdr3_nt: TGTGCCATCTCCCGACTAGCGGGGGAAGACGAGCAGTACTTC

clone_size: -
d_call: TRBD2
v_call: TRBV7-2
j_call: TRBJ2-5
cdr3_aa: CASRKISGGAVETQYF
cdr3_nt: TGTGCCAGCAGGAAAATTAGCGGGGGGGCCGTGGAGACCCAGTACTTC

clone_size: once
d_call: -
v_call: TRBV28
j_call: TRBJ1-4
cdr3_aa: CASSRTGTNEKLFF
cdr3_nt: TGTGCCAGCAGTAGAACAGGAACTAATGAAAAACTGTTTTTT

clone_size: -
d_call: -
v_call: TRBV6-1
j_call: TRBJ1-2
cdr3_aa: CASSEVSQGRGGYTF
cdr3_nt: TGTGCCAGCAGTGAAGTGTCACAGGGCAGGGGCGGCTACACCTTC

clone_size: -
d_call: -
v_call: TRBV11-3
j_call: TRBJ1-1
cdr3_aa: CASSLGGPSLEAFF
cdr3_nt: TGTGCCAGCAGCTTAGGGGGACCCTCGCTTGAAGCTTTCTTT

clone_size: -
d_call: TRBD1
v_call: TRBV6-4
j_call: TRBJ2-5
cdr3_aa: CASAGQVRGETQYF
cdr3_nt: TGTGCCAGCGCGGGACAGGTGAGAGGAGAGACCCAGTACTTC

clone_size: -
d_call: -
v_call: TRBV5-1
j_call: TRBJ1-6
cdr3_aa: CASRFQTGHENSPLHF
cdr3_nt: TGCGCCAGCAGATTTCAAACGGGACATGAGAATTCACCCCTCCACTTT

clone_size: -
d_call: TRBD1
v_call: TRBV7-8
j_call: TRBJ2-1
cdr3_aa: CASSLLGGHYNEQFF
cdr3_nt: TGTGCCAGCAGCTTATTAGGGGGCCACTACAATGAGCAGTTCTTC

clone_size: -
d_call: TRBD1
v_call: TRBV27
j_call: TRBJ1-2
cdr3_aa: CASSLSWTGGEYGYTF
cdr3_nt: TGTGCCAGCAGTTTATCCTGGACAGGGGGCGAGTATGGCTACACCTTC

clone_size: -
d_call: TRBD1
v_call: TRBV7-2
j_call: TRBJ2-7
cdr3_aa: CASSRTGGWEQYF
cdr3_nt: TGTGCCAGCAGCAGAACAGGGGGTTGGGAGCAGTACTTC

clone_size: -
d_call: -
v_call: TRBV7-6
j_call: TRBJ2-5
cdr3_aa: CASSLVGGRGETQYF
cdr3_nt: TGTGCCAGCAGCTTAGTTGGGGGGCGCGGGGAGACCCAGTACTTC

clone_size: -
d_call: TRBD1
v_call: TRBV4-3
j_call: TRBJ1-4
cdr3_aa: CASSRRSGQANEKLFF
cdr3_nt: TGCGCCAGCAGCCGCAGATCGGGACAGGCTAATGAAAAACTGTTTTTT

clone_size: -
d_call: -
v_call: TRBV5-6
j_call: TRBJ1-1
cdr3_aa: CASSLDPNTEAFF
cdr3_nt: TGTGCCAGCAGCTTGGACCCTAACACTGAAGCTTTCTTT

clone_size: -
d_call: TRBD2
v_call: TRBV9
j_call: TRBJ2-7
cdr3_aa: CASSVSWTSSEQYF
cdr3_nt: TGTGCCAGCAGCGTTTCCTGGACTAGCTCCGAGCAGTACTTC

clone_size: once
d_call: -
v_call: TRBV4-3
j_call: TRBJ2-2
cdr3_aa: CASSQDPPGTPSGELFF
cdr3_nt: TGCGCCAGCAGCCAAGATCCGCCGGGCACCCCAAGCGGGGAGCTGTTTTTT

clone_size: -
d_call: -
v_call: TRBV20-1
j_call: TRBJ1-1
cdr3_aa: CSAWHTEAFF
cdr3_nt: TGCAGTGCTTGGCACACTGAAGCTTTCTTT

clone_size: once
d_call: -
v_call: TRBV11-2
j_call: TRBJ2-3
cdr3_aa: CASSLDGRTDTQYF
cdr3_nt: TGTGCCAGCAGCTTAGACGGCAGGACAGATACGCAGTATTTT